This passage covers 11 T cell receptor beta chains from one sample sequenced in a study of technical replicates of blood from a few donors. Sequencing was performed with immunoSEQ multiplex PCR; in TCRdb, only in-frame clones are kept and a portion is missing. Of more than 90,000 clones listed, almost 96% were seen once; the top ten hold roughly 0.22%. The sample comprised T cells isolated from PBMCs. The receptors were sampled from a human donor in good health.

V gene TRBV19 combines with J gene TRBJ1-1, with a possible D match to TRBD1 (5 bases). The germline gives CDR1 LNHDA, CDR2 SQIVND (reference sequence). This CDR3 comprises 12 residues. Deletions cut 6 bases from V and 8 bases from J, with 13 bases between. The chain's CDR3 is CASSLTGDEAFF. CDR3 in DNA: TGTGCCAGTAGCCTTACGGGGGACGAAGCTTTCTTT.

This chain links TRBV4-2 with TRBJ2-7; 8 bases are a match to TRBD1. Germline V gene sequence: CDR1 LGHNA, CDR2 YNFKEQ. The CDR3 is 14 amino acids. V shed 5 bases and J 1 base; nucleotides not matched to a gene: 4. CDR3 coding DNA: TGTGCCAGCAGCGCCCGGACAGGGTCCTACGAGCAGTACTTC. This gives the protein CASSARTGSYEQYF.

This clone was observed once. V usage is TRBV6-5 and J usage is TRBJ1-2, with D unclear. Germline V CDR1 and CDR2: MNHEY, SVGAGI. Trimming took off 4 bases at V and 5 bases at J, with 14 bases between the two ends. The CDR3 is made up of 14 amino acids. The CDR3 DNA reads TGTGCCAGCAGTTCCTCCCGGGCGGGGTATGGCTACACCTTC. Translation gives CASSSSRAGYGYTF.

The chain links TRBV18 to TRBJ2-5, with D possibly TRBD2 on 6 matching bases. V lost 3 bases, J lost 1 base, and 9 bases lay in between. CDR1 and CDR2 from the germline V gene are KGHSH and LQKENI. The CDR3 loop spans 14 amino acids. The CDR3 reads CASSPGGAQETQYF. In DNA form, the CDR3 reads TGTGCCAGCTCACCCGGAGGGGCCCAAGAGACCCAGTACTTC.

CDR3 in amino acids: CASSPGQTTPLHF. In DNA, the CDR3 is TGTGCCAGCAGTCCCGGACAGACGACGCCCCTCCACTTT. The chain has TRBV27 and TRBJ1-6; D is possibly TRBD1 (6 bases). V lost 5 bases and J 13 bases, leaving 15 bases between the germline ends. The CDR3 is made up of 13 amino acids. Germline CDR1 reads MNHEY; CDR2 reads SMNVEV (reference sequence).

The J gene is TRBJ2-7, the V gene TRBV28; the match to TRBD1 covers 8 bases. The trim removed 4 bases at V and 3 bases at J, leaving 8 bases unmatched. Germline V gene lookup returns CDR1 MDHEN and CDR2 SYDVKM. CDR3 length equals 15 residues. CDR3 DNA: TGTGCCAGCAGTTCCCTCGGACAGGGAAACTACGAGCAGTACTTC. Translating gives CASSSLGQGNYEQYF.

This chain's CDR3 is CASSQVGLAGDNEQFF. CDR3 bases: TGCGCCAGCAGCCAAGTGGGACTAGCGGGCGACAATGAGCAGTTCTTC. V usage is TRBV4-1 and J usage is TRBJ2-1; 12 bases fit TRBD2. This CDR3 region has 16 residues. The germline CDR1 and CDR2 sequences are MGHRA and YSYEKL. The J segment lost 5 bases and the V segment lost 1 base, leaving 3 bases of the junction unmatched.

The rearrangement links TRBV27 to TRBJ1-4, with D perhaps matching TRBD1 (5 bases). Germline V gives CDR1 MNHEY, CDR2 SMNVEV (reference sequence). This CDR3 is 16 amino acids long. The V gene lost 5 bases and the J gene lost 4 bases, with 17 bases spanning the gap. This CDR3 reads CASSPGWGGCNEKLFF. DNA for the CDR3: TGTGCCAGCAGTCCCGGCTGGGGGGGATGTAATGAAAAACTGTTTTTT.

The DNA for the CDR3 is TGCGCCAGCAGCCAAAGGGACAGGGATGTTTACGAGCAGTACTTC. Encoded protein: CASSQRDRDVYEQYF. This sequence joins TRBV4-1 and TRBJ2-7; 9 nucleotides agree with TRBD1. V dropped 2 bases and J dropped 4; count of bases not matched to a gene: 6. Germline loops: CDR1 MGHRA, CDR2 YSYEKL. The CDR3 extends over 15 amino acids.

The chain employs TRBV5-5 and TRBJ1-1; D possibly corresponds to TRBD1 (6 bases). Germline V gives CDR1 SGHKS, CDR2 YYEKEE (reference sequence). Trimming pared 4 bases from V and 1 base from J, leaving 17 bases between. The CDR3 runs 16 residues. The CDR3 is CASSPGPTGGNTEAFF. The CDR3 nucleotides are TGTGCCAGCAGCCCTGGACCGACAGGTGGGAACACTGAAGCTTTCTTT.

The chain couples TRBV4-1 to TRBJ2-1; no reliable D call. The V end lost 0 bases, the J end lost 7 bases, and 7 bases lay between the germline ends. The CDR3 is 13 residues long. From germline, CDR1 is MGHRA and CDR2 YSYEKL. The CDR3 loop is CASSQDYRNEQFF. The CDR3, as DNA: TGCGCCAGCAGCCAAGACTACCGGAATGAGCAGTTCTTC.